The 6 T cell receptor beta chains below were found in one sample sequenced in a study of T cell responses to AZD1222 COVID-19 vaccine. Generated by immunoSEQ multiplex PCR, the TCRdb table keeps only in-frame clones and is missing some. The sample contains more than 75,000 clones, around 89% of which appear only once. The specimen comprised peripheral blood, sampled on day 0 of AZD1222 vaccination. All receptors derive from an adult in good health.

To note about this clone: Other DNA sequences in the same sample also yield this CDR3. This chain uses TRBV7-3 with TRBJ1-1, with 7 positions matching TRBD1. Germline trimming cut 0 bases from V and 2 bases from J; bases unmatched to any gene: 0. CDR3 length: 14 amino acids. CDR1 is SGHTA, CDR2 FQGTGA, per germline. The CDR3 sequence: CASSLTGGNTEAFF. CDR3 coding DNA: TGTGCCAGCAGCTTAACAGGGGGCAACACTGAAGCTTTCTTT.

The chain uses TRBV19 and TRBJ2-7; 7 positions agree with TRBD1. Per germline, CDR1 LNHDA and CDR2 SQIVND (reference sequence). Trimming at V came to 5 bases and at J to 7 bases, leaving 11 bases not matched to a gene. This CDR3 is 14 amino acids long. The CDR3 sequence: CASSVGHRGWEQYF. CDR3 bases: TGTGCCAGTAGTGTAGGCCACAGGGGATGGGAGCAGTACTTC. Based on the CDR3 plus reference TRBV19 and TRBJ2-7, the full variable domain is DGGITQSPKYLFRKEGQNVTLSCEQNLNHDAMYWYRQDPGQGLRLIYYSQIVNDFQKGDIAEGYSVSREKKESFPLTVTSAQKNPTAFYLCASSVGHRGWEQYFGPGTRLTVT.

The chain uses TRBV6-5 and TRBJ2-5; the match to TRBD1 covers 7 bases. The trim removed 2 bases at V and 4 bases at J, leaving 4 bases unmatched. The CDR3 runs 14 residues. Germline CDR1 is MNHEY and CDR2 is SVGAGI. CDR3 in DNA: TGTGCCAGCAGTTACCGGACAGGTCGAGAGACCCAGTACTTC. Translation gives CASSYRTGRETQYF.

The chain is built from TRBV18 and TRBJ2-2; 7 bases line up with TRBD1. Per the germline V gene, CDR1 is KGHSH and CDR2 is LQKENI. Germline trimming cut 2 bases from V and 6 bases from J; bases unmatched to any gene: 3. The CDR3 runs to 14 residues. CDR3: CASSPNTGAGELFF. As DNA, the CDR3 is TGTGCCAGCTCACCAAACACAGGGGCCGGGGAGCTGTTTTTT.

This sequence joins TRBV4-2 and TRBJ1-2; D is unresolved. The germline V and J ends were trimmed by 0 bases and 8 bases, with 7 bases remaining between them. The germline V gene has CDR1 LGHNA and CDR2 YNFKEQ. This CDR3 contains 12 residues. This chain's CDR3 is CASSQEGGGYTF. The CDR3 bases are TGTGCCAGCAGCCAAGAAGGTGGAGGCTACACCTTC.

This clone was observed a few times. V gene TRBV14 combines with J gene TRBJ1-2, with a possible D match to TRBD1 (5 bases). The CDR3 has 14 residues. CDR1 and CDR2 (germline): SGHDN, FVKESK. V was clipped by 4 bases and J by 5 bases, with 14 bases between them. CDR3 amino acids: CASSPSRGWYGYTF. Written as DNA, the CDR3 is TGTGCCAGCAGCCCGTCCCGGGGCTGGTATGGCTACACCTTC.